This TCR beta chain stems from a study of shared clonotypes between healthy human individuals. Study findings and constraints: Larger estimated richness was generally seen in naive subsets than in memory subsets. Across a handful of donors, naive CD4 shared approximately 4.5%, naive CD8 around 3.8%, memory CD4 roughly 2.4%, memory CD8 about 0.4%. Clonotypes which were not shared had lower generation probabilities than clonotypes that all four donors shared.

CDR1 and CDR2 from the germline V gene are GTSNPN and SVGIG (reference sequence). The CDR3 consists of 14 residues. Trimming left V 0 bases short and J 10 bases short, with 13 bases between. Sequenced by immunoSEQ multiplex PCR; TCRdb stores in-frame clones only, minus some. The profile covers 2 million to 2.5 million clones, with 85% to 95% appearing a single time and 0.9% to 1.4% taken by the ten largest. This clone was observed a few times. What it binds is unknown. Cells designated naive CD8 were CD45RO-negative and were positively selected for CCR7, with terminally differentiated effector memory CD45RA+ cells excluded.

Sequenced material: naive CD8+ T cells sorted from blood. The chain couples TRBV30 to TRBJ1-6; D possibly corresponds to TRBD1 (6 bases). The clonotype originates from a man aged 18 to 29 in good health. CDR3 nucleotides: TGTGCCTGGAGTGTACTAACAGGGTCCTCACCCCTCCACTTT. Protein product: CAWSVLTGSSPLHF.